The text below deals with one TCR beta chain. This specimen comes from a study of chemoradiotherapy in HPV16-positive cancers. The data were produced by immunoSEQ multiplex PCR, yet TCRdb's version contains in-frame clones alone and is incomplete. The repertoire holds about 53,000 clones, roughly 90% seen once, with about 3.5% in the top ten. V shed 3 bases and J 7 bases; nucleotides not matched to a gene: 8. The CDR3 loop spans 16 amino acids. Germline V gene sequence: CDR1 SGDLS, CDR2 YYNGEE. The sequence was collected from a human donor with HPV-associated anogenital cancer. The source was blood, collected from a patient who underwent chemoradiotherapy. J is TRBJ2-1 and V is TRBV9, with 12 bases that match TRBD2. The CDR3 region is CASSARTSGIGNEQFF. CDR3 DNA: TGTGCCAGCAGCGCCAGGACTAGCGGGATAGGAAATGAGCAGTTCTTC.